The 16 T cell receptor beta chains presented below share a single source sample, sequenced in a study of blood T cell repertoires in COVID-19 (dated by TCRdb to the early 2020s). Receptor amplification or capture employed the immunoSEQ multiplex PCR assay. The immuneACCESS repertoire file appears here via TCRdb, limited to in-frame rearrangements. These files lack a portion of the clones; in checked studies, under half of the deficit traces to unresolved V genes, and the cause of the others is not known. The sample has about 42,000 clones on record, 76% of them singletons. In total, the top ten clones hold about 27% of the sample. Sequenced sample: peripheral blood. The receptor source for this set is a man older than 75 with acute or convalescent COVID-19.

V usage is TRBV7-9 and J usage is TRBJ2-5, with a possible D match to TRBD2 (5 bases). The CDR3 has 15 residues. Germline V gene sequence: CDR1 SEHNR, CDR2 FQNEAQ (reference sequence). Trimming removed 3 bases at V and 7 bases at J, with 18 bases between. CDR3: CASSFVGEGVRTQYF. The DNA for the CDR3 is TGTGCCAGCAGCTTTGTCGGGGAAGGTGTTCGGACCCAGTACTTC.

This sequence joins TRBV7-9 and TRBJ1-2; tentative D call: TRBD1 (5 bases). The V and J ends lost 5 bases and 4 bases respectively, with 14 bases between them. CDR3 length equals 14 residues. Germline CDR1 is SEHNR and CDR2 is FQNEAQ (reference sequence). CDR3 sequence: CASSPPGGTYGYTF. DNA of the CDR3: TGTGCCAGCAGCCCCCCTGGGGGGACCTATGGCTACACCTTC.

The chain carries TRBV6-1 and TRBJ2-7; possibly TRBD1 for D (7 bases). There are 16 residues in the CDR3. Germline-derived CDR1 and CDR2 are MNHNS and SASEGT. V gave up 1 base and J gave up 3 bases, with 16 bases separating them. CDR3 amino acids: CASSEGRGLSLYEQYF. CDR3 DNA sequence: TGTGCCAGCAGTGAAGGGAGGGGGCTCTCCCTCTACGAGCAGTACTTC.

This clone has more than one count but fewer than ten. The J gene is TRBJ1-2, the V gene TRBV4-1; D is ambiguous. V was cut by 0 bases and J by 8 bases, with 13 bases left in between. The germline gives CDR1 MGHRA, CDR2 YSYEKL. The CDR3 consists of 14 residues. CDR3 sequence (DNA): TGCGCCAGCAGCCAAGATTGGTCCTCGAGCGGCTACACCTTC. It encodes CASSQDWSSSGYTF.

The chain joins TRBV5-4 to TRBJ1-2; 7 bases are shared with TRBD1. V dropped 2 bases and J dropped 4; count of bases not matched to a gene: 8. The CDR3 length is 15 residues. Germline assignment: CDR1 SGHNT and CDR2 YYREEE (reference sequence). Here the CDR3 DNA reads TGTGCCAGCAGCTTTTCCCGACAGGGCGCCTATGGCTACACCTTC. This encodes CASSFSRQGAYGYTF.

V is TRBV5-4 and J is TRBJ2-1; TRBD2 matches 8 bases. With 0 bases clipped from V and 3 bases from J, the junction kept 2 bases outside the gene matches. The CDR3 has 15 amino acids. Germline lookup yields CDR1 SGHNT and CDR2 YYREEE (reference sequence). CDR3 coding DNA: TGTGCCAGCAGCTTGGCGGGAGGGGGCTACAATGAGCAGTTCTTC. Translating gives CASSLAGGGYNEQFF.

The V call is TRBV7-9, the J call TRBJ2-7, with TRBD1 matching 11 bases. Losses at the gene ends were 4 bases for V and 7 bases for J; bases not matched to a gene: 6. Germline assignment: CDR1 SEHNR and CDR2 FQNEAQ (reference sequence). The CDR3 loop spans 14 amino acids. CDR3: CASSSDRGPGEQYF. As DNA, the CDR3 is TGTGCCAGCAGCTCGGACAGGGGGCCGGGGGAGCAGTACTTC. Looking up the rest from reference TRBV7-9 and TRBJ2-7 gives the full variable domain: DTGVSQNPRHKITKRGQNVTFRCDPISEHNRLYWYRQTLGQGPEFLTYFQNEAQLEKSRLLSDRFSAERPKGSFSTLEIQRTEQGDSAMYLCASSSDRGPGEQYFGPGTRLTVT.

This clone was counted a few times. V usage is TRBV19 and J usage is TRBJ1-6; D may be TRBD1 (6 bases). Germline-derived CDR1 and CDR2 are LNHDA and SQIVND (reference sequence). V was shortened by 5 bases and J by 5 bases, with 13 bases between the two germline ends. The CDR3 is 15 amino acids. The CDR3 nucleotides read TGTGCCAGTAGTGGCCGGGACACGGATAATTCACCCCTCCACTTT. As protein: CASSGRDTDNSPLHF.

In its sample, this clone was seen many times. This chain joins TRBV7-2 and TRBJ2-5; D may be TRBD2 (6 bases). This CDR3 has 15 residues. V lost 5 bases and J 5 bases, leaving 18 bases between the germline ends. The germline V gene has CDR1 SGHTA and CDR2 FQGNSA. The chain's CDR3 is CASSPAPTRTETQYF. In nucleotides, the CDR3 is TGTGCCAGCAGCCCCGCCCCGACTAGAACGGAGACCCAGTACTTC.

The chain joins TRBV11-2 to TRBJ2-7; TRBD2 matches at 8 bases. J lost 5 bases, V lost 8 bases, and 8 bases had no gene match. CDR1 SGHAT and CDR2 FQNNGV come from the germline V gene. The CDR3 has 13 amino acids. CDR3 region: CASAQRERHEQYF. CDR3 DNA sequence: TGTGCCAGCGCCCAGCGGGAGAGGCACGAGCAGTACTTC.

J is TRBJ2-5 and V is TRBV20-1, with a tentative D call TRBD2 (5 bases). The CDR3 is made up of 11 amino acids. Germline V lookup: CDR1 DFQATT, CDR2 SNEGSKA (reference sequence). The V end was cut by 6 bases, the J end by 5 bases, with 10 bases between. The CDR3 nucleotides are TGCAGTGCGACTACAACGGAGACCCAGTACTTC. Translation: CSATTTETQYF.

V usage is TRBV9 and J usage is TRBJ1-1; maybe TRBD1 (5 bases). Trimming took 0 bases from V and 1 from J, leaving 7 bases between them. Germline V gene data show CDR1 as SGDLS and CDR2 as YYNGEE. This CDR3 comprises 14 residues. CDR3 bases: TGTGCCAGCAGCGTAGTGACAGCGAACACTGAAGCTTTCTTT. Protein: CASSVVTANTEAFF.

The chain combines TRBV5-1 with TRBJ1-3, with D maybe TRBD1 (5 bases). With 2 bases removed from V and 3 bases from J, the gap between germline ends came to 9 bases. Germline loops: CDR1 SGHRS, CDR2 YFSETQ. The CDR3 loop spans 14 amino acids. In DNA, the CDR3 is TGCGCCAGCAGCTTAGGAGGGGTTGGAAACACCATATATTTT. Translating gives CASSLGGVGNTIYF.

The V gene is TRBV28, the J gene TRBJ1-2, with TRBD1 as a possible D gene (6 bases). The V gene's germline CDR1 is MDHEN and CDR2 SYDVKM. Trimming took off 2 bases at V and 7 bases at J, with 17 bases between the two ends. The CDR3 has 15 amino acids. The CDR3 reads CASSLNYGGPGGYTF. The CDR3 coding sequence is TGTGCCAGCAGTTTAAATTACGGGGGGCCAGGTGGCTACACCTTC.

V gene TRBV5-6 combines with J gene TRBJ2-7; 7 nucleotides line up with TRBD2. The germline V gene encodes CDR1 SGHDT and CDR2 YYEEEE. J lost 4 bases, V lost 0 bases, and 7 bases had no gene match. The CDR3 has 15 residues. The CDR3 spells CASSLGQAGVYEQYF. CDR3 coding DNA: TGTGCCAGCAGCTTGGGCCAGGCGGGGGTGTACGAGCAGTACTTC. Looking up the rest from reference TRBV5-6 and TRBJ2-7 gives the full variable domain: DAGVTQSPTHLIKTRGQQVTLRCSPKSGHDTVSWYQQALGQGPQFIFQYYEEEERQRGNFPDRFSGHQFPNYSSELNVNALLLGDSALYLCASSLGQAGVYEQYFGPGTRLTVT.

The rearrangement joins TRBV18 to TRBJ1-1; D gene unclear. This CDR3 comprises 13 residues. V lost 5 bases to trimming and J lost 4 bases, with 11 bases between them. Germline values: CDR1 KGHSH, CDR2 LQKENI. CDR3 sequence (DNA): TGTGCCAGCTCATCCGGGGTGGGCACTGAAGCTTTCTTT. Residues: CASSSGVGTEAFF.